This T cell receptor (beta chain) originates from a study of OX40 agonist ivuxolimab in advanced cancers. Study-level findings and limits: Partial responders at 0.1-3.0 mg/kg showed near-lowest clonal expansion.

This clone was found once. Its matching antigen is unknown. Germline CDR1 reads MDHEN; CDR2 reads SYDVKM. With V trimmed by 5 bases and J by 2 bases, 14 bases remained unmatched. The length of the CDR3 is 18 residues. The repertoire was sequenced with immunoSEQ multiplex PCR; TCRdb's copy has only in-frame clones and lacks some. The sample holds about 43,000 clones, around 88% seen once. V is TRBV28 and J is TRBJ1-4; 7 positions match TRBD1. The clonotype was recovered from an adult with an advanced solid tumor such as melanoma, head and neck, liver or kidney cancer. The material sequenced was CD4+ or CD8+ T cells sorted from blood, taken in a trial of the OX40 agonist ivuxolimab. In DNA, the CDR3 is TGTGCCAGCAGTACCCCGGACAGGTTCCCTGTGACTAATGAAAAACTGTTTTTT. Its translation: CASSTPDRFPVTNEKLFF.